What follows are 9 T cell receptor beta chains derived from one specimen sequenced in a study of blood T cell repertoires in COVID-19. This table comes from immunoSEQ multiplex PCR, and its TCRdb copy is limited to in-frame clones, with some not included. The sample contains some 320,000 clones, more than 75% of which appear only once. Sequenced: PBMCs or T cells enriched from blood (not recorded which). All receptors derive from a woman aged 25 to 39 who had recovered from COVID-19.

This clone has only a few counts. This chain joins TRBV19 and TRBJ1-2; 7 nucleotides match TRBD1. This CDR3 spans 13 amino acids. The trim removed 6 bases at V and 3 bases at J, leaving 4 bases unmatched. Germline lookup yields CDR1 LNHDA and CDR2 SQIVND (reference sequence). The CDR3 DNA reads TGTGCCAGTAGGCCTGGGACAGACTATGGCTACACCTTC. This encodes CASRPGTDYGYTF.

The rearrangement uses TRBV5-1 and TRBJ1-1, with 9 bases fitting TRBD1. Germline values: CDR1 SGHRS, CDR2 YFSETQ. This CDR3 is built from 18 residues. V shed 3 bases, J shed 3 bases, and the junction held 15 bases outside the gene matches. CDR3 in DNA: TGCGCCAGCAGCTATAGTTTTTCCGGACAGGGGATTTACACTGAAGCTTTCTTT. Protein: CASSYSFSGQGIYTEAFF.

The chain has TRBV2 and TRBJ1-2; perhaps TRBD1 as D (5 bases). The CDR3 runs 14 residues. Germline V CDR1 and CDR2: SNHLY, FYNNEI. The V and J ends lost 3 bases and 6 bases respectively, with 14 bases between them. The CDR3 sequence: CASSDFQGWNGYTF. CDR3 in DNA: TGTGCCAGCAGTGACTTCCAGGGTTGGAATGGCTACACCTTC.

This clone has only a few counts. This chain connects TRBV4-3 to TRBJ2-7, with 8 bases that match TRBD2. The CDR3 loop spans 20 amino acids. Germline lookup yields CDR1 LGHNA and CDR2 YSLEER. Losses at the gene ends were 0 bases for V and 0 bases for J; bases not matched to a gene: 16. The DNA for the CDR3 is TGCGCCAGCAGCCAAGATGCGAAAGAGCGGGGGACCACGAGCTCCTACGAGCAGTACTTC. It codes for CASSQDAKERGTTSSYEQYF.

The rearrangement joins TRBV7-9 to TRBJ1-5; D is ambiguous. The CDR3 totals 13 residues. Germline CDR1 and CDR2: SEHNR and FQNEAQ (reference sequence). The V end lost 3 bases, the J end lost 6 bases, and 9 bases lay between the germline ends. This chain's CDR3 is CASSFGEGQPQHF. The DNA for the CDR3 is TGTGCCAGCAGCTTCGGGGAGGGTCAGCCCCAGCATTTT.

This chain joins TRBV3-1 (or the pseudogene TRBV3-2) and TRBJ2-1; TRBD2 might be the D (5 bases). Germline CDR1 and CDR2: LGHDT and YNNKEL (reference sequence). The CDR3 sequence is 15 residues long. V lost 0 bases to trimming and J lost 1 base, with 7 bases between them. The CDR3 loop reads CASSQDTGSYNEQFF. CDR3 sequence (DNA): TGTGCCAGCAGCCAAGACACGGGGTCCTACAATGAGCAGTTCTTC.

The V and J genes are TRBV6-5 and TRBJ2-5; TRBD2 matches at 11 bases. The germline CDR1 and CDR2 sequences are MNHEY and SVGAGI. With V trimmed by 6 bases and J by 0 bases, 3 bases remained unmatched. This CDR3 region has 15 residues. The CDR3 DNA follows: TGTGCCAGCAGGCTAGCGGGGGGTCACCAAGAGACCCAGTACTTC. Translated: CASRLAGGHQETQYF.

The V gene is TRBV5-1, the J gene TRBJ1-4; 12 bases agree with TRBD1. CDR1 SGHRS and CDR2 YFSETQ come from the germline V gene. The V segment lost 1 base and the J segment 2 bases; nucleotides outside the gene matches: 9. The length of the CDR3 is 19 residues. The DNA of the CDR3 is TGCGCCAGCAGCTTGAGCCGGGACAGGGGGCTAACGACTAATGAAAAACTGTTTTTT. The encoded protein is CASSLSRDRGLTTNEKLFF.

The chain carries TRBV3-1 (or the pseudogene TRBV3-2) and TRBJ2-7; TRBD1 might be the D (6 bases). The CDR3 has 13 amino acids. Germline assignment: CDR1 LGHDT and CDR2 YNNKEL (reference sequence). Trimming pared 3 bases from V and 6 bases from J, leaving 12 bases between. The CDR3 is CASSQLQGGEQYF. The CDR3 DNA reads as TGTGCCAGCAGCCAGCTACAGGGTGGCGAGCAGTACTTC.